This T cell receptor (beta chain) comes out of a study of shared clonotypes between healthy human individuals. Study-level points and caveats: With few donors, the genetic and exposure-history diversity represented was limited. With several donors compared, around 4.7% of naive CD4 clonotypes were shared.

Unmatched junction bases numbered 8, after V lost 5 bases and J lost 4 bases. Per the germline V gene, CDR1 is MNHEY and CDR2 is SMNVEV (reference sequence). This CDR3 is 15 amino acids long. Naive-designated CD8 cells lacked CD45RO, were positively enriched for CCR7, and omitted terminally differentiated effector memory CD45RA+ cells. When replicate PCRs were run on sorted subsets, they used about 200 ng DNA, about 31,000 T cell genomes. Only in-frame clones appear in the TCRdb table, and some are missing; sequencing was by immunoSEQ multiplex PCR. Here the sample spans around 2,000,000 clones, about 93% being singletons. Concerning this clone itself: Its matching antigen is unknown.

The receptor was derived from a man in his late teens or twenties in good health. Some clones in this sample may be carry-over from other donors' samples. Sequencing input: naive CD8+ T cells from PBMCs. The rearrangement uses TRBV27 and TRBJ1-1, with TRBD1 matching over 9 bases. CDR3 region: CASSGRDRVGTEAFF. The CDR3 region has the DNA TGTGCCAGCAGTGGGCGGGACAGGGTAGGCACTGAAGCTTTCTTT.